Shown below are 17 T cell receptor delta chains from a single sample sequenced in a study of DNA immune sequencing with unique molecular identifiers. All 8 TRDV and 4 TRDJ genes were targeted in 32-plex amplification of genomic DNA. Adapter PCR followed 3 to 4 barcoding PCR cycles that attached a 12-nucleotide UMI. TCRdb processed the multiplex PCR reads again with the CATT caller. Found here are about 2,500 delta-chain clones, about 7.6% of them singletons; the top ten hold roughly half. Sequencing was done on a sample of gamma-delta T cells enriched from blood buffy coat, or unenriched PBMCs (not recorded which). The source of these receptors is a human donor in good health.

The CDR3 loop is CALGEPAYPFYLTTGGYTDKLIF. The CDR3 nucleotides read TGTGCTCTTGGGGAACCAGCATACCCTTTCTACTTGACTACTGGGGGATACACCGATAAACTCATCTTT. The chain joins TRDV1 to TRDJ1; 10 bases fit TRDD3. Germline trimming cut 1 base from V and 0 bases from J; bases unmatched to any gene: 23. The CDR3 is 23 residues long. The V gene's germline CDR1 is TSWWSYY and CDR2 QGS.

This clone appeared a few times. J is TRDJ1 and V is TRDV2, with 7 bases aligning to TRDD3. V shed 3 bases and J 0 bases; nucleotides not matched to a gene: 15. The CDR3 runs 18 residues. Germline V lookup: CDR1 GEAIGNYY, CDR2 EKD. The CDR3 sequence: CACDPIYWGPTYTDKLIF. The CDR3 DNA reads TGTGCCTGTGACCCGATCTACTGGGGACCGACTTACACCGATAAACTCATCTTT.

This clone was detected only a few times. A read error likely explains why the TCRdb protein, taken from a much larger clone, differs from this DNA's translation at residue 13; the protein shown is translated from the DNA. The chain recombines TRDV2 with TRDJ1; 9 bases line up with TRDD3. The CDR3 runs to 20 residues. CDR1 and CDR2 (germline): GEAIGNYY, EKD. V lost 4 bases, J lost 0 bases, and 20 bases stayed unmatched. The CDR3 DNA reads as TGTGCCTGTGATAACCTTGGTACGGGGGGATACCGTATTTACACCGATAAACTCATCTTT. Translating it yields CACDNLGTGGYRIYTDKLIF.

The sample holds many counts of this clone. This sequence joins TRAV29/DV5 and TRDJ1, with TRDD3 identical over 11 bases. TCRdb offers no J gene call, so here the DNA was matched to germline to obtain one. Germline CDR1 NSMFDY, CDR2 ISSIKDK. The CDR3 has 20 amino acids. The ends lost 2 bases at V and 2 bases at J; junction bases unmatched: 20. The CDR3 DNA reads TGTGCAGCAAGAGCTGCCTTCGCGTACTGGGGGATAAAATCAACCGATAAACTCATCTTT. This sequence encodes CAARAAFAYWGIKSTDKLIF.

Comments on this clone: A single base is all that separates this from a far larger clone, so a read error is likely. Other DNA sequences in the sample encode the same CDR3. The gene calls are TRDV2 and TRDJ1; 9 bases align to TRDD3. Germline V gene lookup returns CDR1 GEAIGNYY and CDR2 EKD. CDR3 size: 17 residues. The CDR3 DNA reads TGTGCCTGTGACACTCTGGGGGATGGAAAGTACACCGATAAGCTCATCTTT. Its protein product is CACDTLGDGKYTDKLIF.

The chain uses TRDV3 and TRDJ1, with D unresolved. The CDR3 consists of 9 residues. Per germline, CDR1 TVYSNPD and CDR2 GDNSRS (reference sequence). V gave up 0 bases and J gave up 9 bases, with 5 bases separating them. CDR3 DNA sequence: TGTGCCTTTAGTTGGGAACTCATCTTT. This gives the protein CAFSWELIF.

This clone was seen ten or more times. The gene calls are TRDV2 and TRDJ3; maybe TRDD3 (6 bases). The V gene's germline CDR1 is GEAIGNYY and CDR2 EKD. V lost 3 bases, J lost 2 bases, and 19 bases lay in between. There are 19 residues in the CDR3. The CDR3 loop is CACDVMEGIVAWDTRQMFF. DNA of the CDR3: TGTGCCTGTGACGTTATGGAGGGGATCGTCGCCTGGGACACCCGACAGATGTTTTTC.

A few counts support this clone. This sequence is one base from a far larger clone and is likely a read error. Other DNA variants within this sample encode the same CDR3. The rearrangement uses TRDV2 and TRDJ1, with TRDD3 matching 10 bases. V lost 3 bases to trimming and J lost 4 bases; unmatched junction nucleotides: 7. Germline V gene data show CDR1 as GEAIGNYY and CDR2 as EKD. The CDR3 consists of 15 residues. The DNA for the CDR3 is TGTGCCTGTGACCTTCTGGGGGATAGGGGCGATAAACTCATCTTT. Its translation: CACDLLGDRGDKLIF.

The sample holds many counts of this clone. This CDR3 is CASRLPRMGKTDKLIF. The CDR3 DNA sequence: TGTGCCTCTCGCCTTCCTAGGATGGGGAAGACCGATAAACTCATCTTT. The chain joins TRDV3 to TRDJ1; 8 bases are a match to TRDD2. V dropped 4 bases and J dropped 2; count of bases not matched to a gene: 15. CDR1 and CDR2 (germline): TVYSNPD, GDNSRS (reference sequence). The CDR3 runs 16 residues.

The chain is built from TRDV2 and TRDJ3; unclear D gene. V shed 3 bases and J shed 0 bases, with 8 bases lying between them. Germline V CDR1 and CDR2: GEAIGNYY, EKD. The CDR3 consists of 16 residues. CDR3 DNA sequence: TGTGCCTGTGACCCGGCTAGCTCCTGGGACACCCGACAGATGTTTTTC. Its protein is CACDPASSWDTRQMFF.

This clone occurred a few times. A much larger clone lies a single base off, so this may be a read error. The rearrangement joins TRDV3 to TRDJ1, with TRDD2 matching over 8 bases. The CDR3 spans 18 residues. Germline loops: CDR1 TVYSNPD, CDR2 GDNSRS (reference sequence). V lost 1 base, J lost 5 bases, and 21 bases stayed unmatched. This chain's CDR3 is CAFKASYILWGKDDKLIF. The CDR3, as DNA: TGTGCCTTTAAAGCTTCCTACATCTTGTGGGGCAAGGATGATAAACTCATCTTT.

The V call is TRDV1, the J call TRDJ1; 9 positions agree with TRDD3. Here the J gene came from matching the DNA to germline, since TCRdb omits it. The CDR3 is 22 residues long. Germline V gene data show CDR1 as TSWWSYY and CDR2 as QGS. J lost 0 bases, V lost 2 bases, and 22 bases had no gene match. DNA for the CDR3: TGTGCTCTTGGGGAAGTTGAGGGGATTCGCCCACTGGGGGAACTATACACCGATAAACTCATCTTT. This gives the protein CALGEVEGIRPLGELYTDKLIF.

Concerning this clone: This DNA's translation differs at residue 5 from TCRdb's protein, which comes from a much larger clone; a read error is likely, and the protein shown is translated from the DNA. The rearrangement uses TRDV2 and TRDJ1, with 11 bases fitting TRDD3. This CDR3 contains 15 residues. The V segment lost 5 bases and the J segment 4 bases; nucleotides outside the gene matches: 8. CDR1 GEAIGNYY and CDR2 EKD come from the germline V gene. This CDR3 reads CACAKLGDRDDKLIF. The DNA for the CDR3 is TGTGCCTGTGCCAAACTGGGGGATAGGGACGATAAACTCATCTTT.

Remarks on this clone: This likely reflects a read error, since a far larger clone is one base away. Additional DNA sequences in this sample encode the identical CDR3. This chain joins TRDV2 and TRDJ1; D possibly matches TRDD2 or TRDD3 (5 bases each). The CDR3 length is 20 residues. Germline CDR1 reads GEAIGNYY; CDR2 reads EKD. CDR3 DNA: TGTGCTTGTGACACCCTACGGGCGGTAGGGGACAAAGGGCTTACCGATAAACTCATCTTT. This sequence encodes CACDTLRAVGDKGLTDKLIF.

This clone was seen a handful of times. A far larger clone is just one base off, so this is likely a read error. This same CDR3 is encoded by further DNA sequences in the sample. The chain couples TRDV2 to TRDJ1; 7 positions match TRDD3. In germline, CDR1 is GEAIGNYY, CDR2 EKD. The CDR3 contains 14 residues. CDR3 DNA: TGTGCCTGTGACAAAGTGGGGGACACCGATAAACTCATATTT. Translation gives CACDKVGDTDKLIF.

The sample holds a few counts of this clone. TCRdb attributes to this sequence the protein of a much larger clone, which differs from the DNA translation at residue 5; a read error is likely, and the protein displayed is translated from the DNA. V usage is TRDV2 and J usage is TRDJ1, with 9 bases identical to TRDD3. Germline V gene sequence: CDR1 GEAIGNYY, CDR2 EKD. CDR3 length: 19 amino acids. Trimming at V came to 3 bases and at J to 3 bases, leaving 19 bases not matched to a gene. CDR3 loop: CACDAVAGLGDEFPDKLIF. The DNA of the CDR3 is TGTGCCTGTGACGCCGTTGCTGGTCTGGGGGATGAGTTCCCCGATAAACTCATCTTT.

A remark on this clone: The translation of this DNA and the TCRdb protein of a much larger clone differ at residue 10, probably owing to a read error; the protein shown here is translated from the DNA. The CDR3 DNA follows: TGTGCCTGTGACACCTTGGGGACCACGTACGGCTCCTGGGACACCCGACAGATGTTTTTC. Its translation: CACDTLGTTYGSWDTRQMFF. V usage is TRDV2 and J usage is TRDJ3; weak D call: TRDD3 (5 bases). CDR1 GEAIGNYY and CDR2 EKD come from the germline V gene. Deletions cut 0 bases from V and 0 bases from J, with 17 bases between. This CDR3 region has 20 residues.